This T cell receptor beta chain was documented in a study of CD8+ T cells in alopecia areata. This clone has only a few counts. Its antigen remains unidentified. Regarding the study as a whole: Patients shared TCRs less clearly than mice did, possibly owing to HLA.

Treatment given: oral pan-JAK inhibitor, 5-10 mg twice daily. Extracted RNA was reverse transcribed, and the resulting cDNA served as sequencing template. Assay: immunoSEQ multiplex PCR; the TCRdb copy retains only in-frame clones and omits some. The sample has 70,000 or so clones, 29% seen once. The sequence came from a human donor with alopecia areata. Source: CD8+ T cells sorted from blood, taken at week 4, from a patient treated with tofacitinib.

The CDR3 region is CASSAPRGGEQYF. The CDR3, as DNA: TGTGCCAGCAGCGCACCCAGGGGAGGCGAGCAGTACTTC. The chain couples TRBV2 to TRBJ2-7; D might be TRBD1 or TRBD2, each matching 6 bases. CDR1 SNHLY and CDR2 FYNNEI come from the germline V gene. CDR3 length: 13 residues. The V end lost 6 bases, the J end lost 6 bases, and 15 bases lay between the germline ends.